This T cell receptor beta chain was observed in a study of shared clonotypes between healthy human individuals. Study findings and constraints: Inspection by rarefaction showed sorted-subset sequencing to be incomplete despite large depth. It was anticipated that sequencing depth would influence how many clonotypes donors shared. A reduction in generation probabilities was seen for non-shared clonotypes relative to those shared by all four donors.

Some clones are missing from TCRdb's copy, which holds only in-frame ones; the method was immunoSEQ multiplex PCR. The repertoire holds 2 million to 2.5 million clones, with approximately 94% as singletons. Comments on this clone: The target antigen is unknown.

Each of the donors was a healthy adult who was HIV-negative and had not had a recent acute infection or vaccination. Germline values: CDR1 SGHNT, CDR2 YYREEE (reference sequence). Trimming pared 5 bases from V and 2 bases from J, leaving 13 bases between. This CDR3 contains 14 residues. The sequencing input was naive CD4+ T cells sorted from blood. Stated subset: CD45RA+ positively selected. This clonotype was obtained from a man younger than 35 in good health. The rearrangement links TRBV5-4 to TRBJ2-5; D might be TRBD2 (5 bases). The CDR3 nucleotides read TGTGCCAGCAGTAAAGGACTGAATCAAGAGACCCAGTACTTC. This translates into CASSKGLNQETQYF.